The clone carrying this T cell receptor beta chain has only a few counts. Its antigen is unidentified. The PCR used 60 Vbeta and 13 Jbeta primers. Profiling relied on immunoSEQ multiplex PCR, and the TCRdb table lists in-frame clones only, not all of them. The data hold some 67,000 clones, with more than 80% observed a single time. V shed 4 bases and J 5 bases; nucleotides not matched to a gene: 7. The germline CDR1 and CDR2 sequences are SGHKS and YYEKEE (reference sequence). This CDR3 has 15 amino acids. The record originates from a study of cytomegalovirus exposure and HLA in healthy donors. Study-wide results and caveats: CMV antigen specificity was confirmed in vitro for three CMV-associated chains. With high specificity and sensitivity, the classifier reportedly diagnosed cytomegalovirus status. It was taken for granted in presence/absence analyses that sequencing depth across donors was roughly uniform.

Sequencing used PBMCs. The chain joins TRBV5-5 to TRBJ2-2; TRBD1 agrees at 8 bases. The origin of this receptor is a woman in her twenties or thirties in good health and CMV-seronegative. The CDR3 spells CASSAGQGRTGELFF. CDR3 bases: TGTGCCAGCAGCGCAGGACAGGGTAGAACCGGGGAGCTGTTTTTT.